Presented here are 20 T cell receptor beta chains from one specimen sequenced in a study of blood T cell repertoires in COVID-19. Some clones are missing from TCRdb's copy, which holds only in-frame ones; the method was immunoSEQ multiplex PCR. The data show about 240,000 clones, with approximately 83% seen just once and 2.5% to 3.5% held by the top ten. The sequenced material came from PBMCs or T cells enriched from blood (not recorded which). These TCRs come from a woman in her thirties or forties with acute COVID-19.

The chain uses TRBV19 and TRBJ2-1; 8 bases match TRBD2. Per germline, CDR1 LNHDA and CDR2 SQIVND (reference sequence). The CDR3 has 16 residues. With 4 bases clipped from V and 3 bases from J, the junction kept 8 bases outside the gene matches. The CDR3 sequence is CASSSKREKVYNEQFF. The CDR3 DNA is TGTGCCAGTAGTAGCAAGCGGGAGAAGGTCTACAATGAGCAGTTCTTC.

The V gene is TRBV29-1, the J gene TRBJ1-1, with D perhaps matching TRBD1 (5 bases). The CDR3 covers 11 residues. Germline V gene sequence: CDR1 SQVTM, CDR2 ANQGSEA. V lost 6 bases and J lost 5, with 10 bases in between. CDR3 sequence (DNA): TGCAGCGTCGCGGGGCGGACTGAAGCTTTCTTT. Protein sequence: CSVAGRTEAFF.

The CDR3 DNA reads as TGTGCCAGCAGCCCCTCCGGGACTAGTCGCGACGAGCAGTACTTC. Residues: CASSPSGTSRDEQYF. The V gene is TRBV11-2, the J gene TRBJ2-7; 8 nucleotides align to TRBD2. The CDR3 has 15 amino acids. Germline CDR1 is SGHAT and CDR2 is FQNNGV. V lost 5 bases to trimming and J lost 5 bases; unmatched junction nucleotides: 11.

The CDR3 loop is CASSAGAGSYEQYF. CDR3 nucleotide sequence: TGCGCCAGCAGTGCAGGGGCAGGGTCCTACGAGCAGTACTTC. This chain connects TRBV10-2 to TRBJ2-7, with D possibly TRBD1 on 6 matching bases. V lost 4 bases to trimming and J lost 1 base, with 11 bases between them. Germline V gene lookup returns CDR1 WSHSY and CDR2 SAAADI. The length of the CDR3 is 14 residues.

The chain uses TRBV11-2 and TRBJ2-5; 9 bases are a match to TRBD2. The V segment lost 5 bases and the J segment 5 bases; nucleotides outside the gene matches: 9. The CDR3 spans 15 residues. Germline loops: CDR1 SGHAT, CDR2 FQNNGV. CDR3 bases: TGTGCCAGCAGCCCTATAGCGGGAGTAGGGGAGACCCAGTACTTC. It yields the protein CASSPIAGVGETQYF.

A note on this clone: This same CDR3 is encoded by further DNA sequences in the sample. The V gene is TRBV15, the J gene TRBJ2-7; 7 bases align to TRBD2. The J segment lost 4 bases and the V segment lost 0 bases, leaving 3 bases of the junction unmatched. The CDR3 extends over 14 amino acids. Germline V gives CDR1 LNHNV, CDR2 YYDKDF (reference sequence). The CDR3 nucleotides are TGTGCCACCAGCAGAGATCTGGGGGGGTACGAGCAGTACTTC. It encodes CATSRDLGGYEQYF.

The rearrangement uses TRBV3-1 (or the pseudogene TRBV3-2) and TRBJ2-5, with 8 bases lining up with TRBD2. There are 14 residues in the CDR3. From germline, CDR1 is LGHDT and CDR2 YNNKEL (reference sequence). Losses at the gene ends were 3 bases for V and 2 bases for J; bases not matched to a gene: 2. CDR3 in amino acids: CASSQTSAQETQYF. For the CDR3, the DNA is TGTGCCAGCAGCCAGACTAGCGCTCAAGAGACCCAGTACTTC.

The chain is built from TRBV9 and TRBJ2-3, with TRBD2 identical over 12 bases. CDR3 length: 18 residues. Trimming cost V 3 bases and J 5 bases; bases outside gene matches: 13. Germline V gene data show CDR1 as SGDLS and CDR2 as YYNGEE. This CDR3 is CASSAGLAGRGHGDTQYF. CDR3 sequence (DNA): TGTGCCAGCAGCGCCGGACTAGCGGGACGAGGCCATGGAGATACGCAGTATTTT.

The chain employs TRBV12-3 or TRBV12-4 and TRBJ1-2; D is ambiguous. V was shortened by 3 bases and J by 8 bases, with 10 bases between the two germline ends. CDR3 size: 12 residues. The DNA for the CDR3 is TGTGCCAGCAGTTTCGACTCTTCAGGCTACACCTTC. Its protein product is CASSFDSSGYTF.

The rearrangement links TRBV11-2 to TRBJ2-3; 7 bases agree with TRBD1. The trim removed 5 bases at V and 0 bases at J, leaving 5 bases unmatched. The germline CDR1 and CDR2 sequences are SGHAT and FQNNGV. The CDR3 spans 15 residues. CDR3 bases: TGTGCCAGCAGCCGTCTGACAGGGAGCACAGATACGCAGTATTTT. Translated: CASSRLTGSTDTQYF.

The J gene is TRBJ1-2, the V gene TRBV11-2; unclear D gene. CDR3 length equals 12 residues. V was shortened by 1 base and J by 4 bases, with 4 bases between the two germline ends. Germline loops: CDR1 SGHAT, CDR2 FQNNGV. This CDR3 reads CASSLGVYGYTF. CDR3 sequence (DNA): TGTGCCAGCAGCTTAGGAGTCTATGGCTACACCTTC. Supplemented by reference TRBV11-2 and TRBJ1-2, the full variable domain reads EAGVAQSPRYKIIEKRQSVAFWCNPISGHATLYWYQQILGQGPKLLIQFQNNGVVDDSQLPKDRFSAERLKGVDSTLKIQPAKLEDSAVYLCASSLGVYGYTFGSGTRLTVV.

The gene calls are TRBV5-1 and TRBJ2-3; 7 bases line up with TRBD2. Germline V gene data show CDR1 as SGHRS and CDR2 as YFSETQ. The CDR3 totals 16 residues. With V trimmed by 0 bases and J by 2 bases, 6 bases remained unmatched. This chain's CDR3 is CASSLALAATTDTQYF. CDR3 DNA: TGCGCCAGCAGCTTGGCTCTAGCGGCTACCACAGATACGCAGTATTTT.

The CDR3 loop is CASSSLSSPPYNEQFF. CDR3 nucleotides: TGTGCCAGCAGTTCCCTGAGTAGCCCCCCTTACAATGAGCAGTTCTTC. The chain is built from TRBV6-2 or TRBV6-3 and TRBJ2-1; D uncertain. V lost 4 bases and J lost 4, with 17 bases in between. CDR1 and CDR2 (germline): MNHEY, SVGEGT. This CDR3 comprises 16 residues.

This clone was observed once. The V and J genes are TRBV6-1 and TRBJ1-2; no clear D gene. V was clipped by 1 base and J by 5 bases, with 5 bases between them. This CDR3 spans 12 amino acids. Germline values: CDR1 MNHNS, CDR2 SASEGT. The CDR3 sequence: CASSEGVYGYTF. CDR3 sequence (DNA): TGTGCCAGCAGTGAAGGAGTTTATGGCTACACCTTC.

The chain carries TRBV21-1 and TRBJ2-7; the D call of TRBD2 is as the table states it, not checked on the DNA. TRBV21-1 is listed as a pseudogene. This CDR3 spans 15 amino acids. CDR3 coding DNA: TGTGCCAGCAGCGGGTGTCTAGCGGGAGTAAACGAGCAGTACTTC. Its protein product is CASSGCLAGVNEQYF.

V is TRBV21-1 and J is TRBJ1-4; TRBD1, the table's D call, lacks a check against the DNA. TRBV21-1 is tagged as a pseudogene. This CDR3 comprises 14 residues. The CDR3 reads CASSKDRDGEKLFF. CDR3 DNA: TGTGCCAGCAGTAAGGACAGGGACGGTGAAAAACTGTTTTTT.

This chain joins TRBV19 and TRBJ1-5; TRBD1 matches 12 bases. CDR1 is LNHDA, CDR2 SQIVND, per germline (reference sequence). The length of the CDR3 is 16 residues. Trimming at V came to 4 bases and at J to 5 bases, leaving 6 bases not matched to a gene. In nucleotides, the CDR3 is TGTGCCAGTAGTACGGGGGGACAGGGGGCAGATCAGCCCCAGCATTTT. The encoded protein is CASSTGGQGADQPQHF.

The chain carries TRBV6-5 and TRBJ2-1; TRBD2 agrees at 14 bases. V shed 6 bases, J shed 7 bases, and the junction held 5 bases outside the gene matches. The CDR3 is 15 residues long. CDR1 and CDR2 from the germline V gene are MNHEY and SVGAGI. For the CDR3, the DNA is TGTGCCAGCAGGGAGGGACTAGCGGGAGAAAATGAGCAGTTCTTC. It specifies CASREGLAGENEQFF.

In the case of this clone: Additional DNA sequences in this sample encode the identical CDR3. The V call is TRBV5-1, the J call TRBJ2-5; 11 bases map to TRBD1. The ends lost 1 base at V and 2 bases at J; junction bases unmatched: 4. The CDR3 has 16 residues. Germline assignment: CDR1 SGHRS and CDR2 YFSETQ. CDR3 in DNA: TGCGCCAGCAGCTTGAGGACAGGGGGCAATCAAGAGACCCAGTACTTC. Translation: CASSLRTGGNQETQYF.

The genes are TRBV18 and TRBJ2-5; D possibly corresponds to TRBD1 (6 bases). V lost 3 bases to trimming and J lost 1 base, with 12 bases between them. Germline CDR1 is KGHSH and CDR2 is LQKENI. The CDR3 has 15 residues. The CDR3 here is CASSPGDRSQETQYF. The CDR3, as DNA: TGTGCCAGCTCACCGGGAGACAGGTCCCAAGAGACCCAGTACTTC.